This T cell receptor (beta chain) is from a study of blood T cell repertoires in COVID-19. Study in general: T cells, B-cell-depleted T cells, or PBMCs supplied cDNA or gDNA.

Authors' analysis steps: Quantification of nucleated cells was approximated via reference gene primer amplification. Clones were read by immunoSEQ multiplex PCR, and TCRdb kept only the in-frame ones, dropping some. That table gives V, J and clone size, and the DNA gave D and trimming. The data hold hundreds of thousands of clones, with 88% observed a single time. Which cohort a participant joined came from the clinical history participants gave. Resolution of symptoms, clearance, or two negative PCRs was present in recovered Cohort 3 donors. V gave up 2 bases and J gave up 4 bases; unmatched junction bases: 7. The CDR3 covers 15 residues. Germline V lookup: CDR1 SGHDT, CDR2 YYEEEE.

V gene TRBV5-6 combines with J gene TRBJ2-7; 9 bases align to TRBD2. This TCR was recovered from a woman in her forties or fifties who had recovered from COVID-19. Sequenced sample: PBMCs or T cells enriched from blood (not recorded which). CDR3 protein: CASSLGGRAQYEQYF. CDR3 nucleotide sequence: TGTGCCAGCAGCTTAGGCGGGAGGGCCCAGTACGAGCAGTACTTC.